The present T cell receptor beta chain was sequenced within a study of OX40 agonist ivuxolimab in advanced cancers. Turning to the overall study: Ivuxolimab was a fully human IgG2 agonistic monoclonal antibody targeting the costimulatory receptor OX40 (CD134). Intravenous ivuxolimab was administered to patients every 2 weeks at six dose levels: 0.01, 0.1, 0.3, 1.5, 3 and 10 mg/kg. Among the 50 to 55 dose-escalation patients, around 19 had hepatocellular carcinoma, roughly 15 melanoma, 9 renal cell carcinoma and 9 head and neck cancer. In the dose-escalation cohort, around 80% of patients were male, and the mean age was 60 years with a range of roughly 20 to 85. Patients were allowed to have had prior anti-PD-1, anti-PD-L1 or anti-CTLA-4 therapy, and 40% to 45% of the dose-escalation patients had previously received checkpoint inhibitors. Three dose-escalation patients achieved partial responses, one with hepatocellular carcinoma and two with cutaneous melanoma. The purpose of peripheral TCRbeta sequencing was to test whether ivuxolimab changed TCR sequence diversity and led to clonal T-cell expansion. The paper covers the monotherapy dose-escalation part of the phase I ivuxolimab trial, which included N of about 56 patients. Study-level results and caveats: The antigen specificity of the peripheral T cells that underwent clonal expansion was not determined. At doses from 0.1 to 3.0 mg/kg, clonal expansion was seen in both CD4+ and CD8+ blood T cells between baseline and week 6. Low levels of normalized T-cell clonal expansion were also seen in some patients who did not respond. In the 0.1-3.0 mg/kg groups, partial responders were among the patients with the lowest normalized peripheral clonal expansion, particularly in CD8+ T cells. On average, CD8+ T cells showed more expanded clones than CD4+ T cells after ivuxolimab.

As concerns this clone: The antigen this receptor binds is unknown. No base-level quality is on record; no much larger clone is a single base apart.

Patients with autoimmune disease history or receiving systemic immunosuppression were excluded from the trial. Peripheral blood for TCR sequencing was collected from all dose cohorts at baseline, on cycle 4 day 1, and on cycle 7 day 1. The samples were drawn from a first-in-human, open-label, multicenter phase I dose-escalation trial of ivuxolimab. Adults with locally advanced or metastatic melanoma, renal cell carcinoma, hepatocellular carcinoma or head and neck squamous cell carcinoma were enrolled in the trial. Before TCR sequencing, CD4+ T cells and CD8+ T cells from peripheral blood were sorted into separate populations. Genomic DNA was extracted from sorted cells for sequencing of the TCRbeta CDR3 region. The immunoSEQ Assay was used for sequencing of TCRbeta CDR3 regions. Sourced from immuneACCESS, this table was stored by TCRdb with only in-frame sequences that have V and J called. A share of the clones is absent; for the studies checked, an unresolved V gene accounts for under half, and the remainder has no known explanation. Within this sample are about 90,000 clones, with 87% of them counted one time only. Approximately 1.5% of the sample lies in the top ten.

This clonotype was sampled from an adult with an advanced solid tumor such as melanoma, head and neck, liver or kidney cancer. Sequences were derived from CD4+ or CD8+ T cells sorted from blood, sampled in a trial of the OX40 agonist ivuxolimab.

The CDR3 has the sequence CASSESRGETQYF. The DNA sequence reads TGTGCCAGCAGTGAAAGCAGGGGTGAGACCCAGTACTTC. The chain links TRBV2 with TRBJ2-5, and the D gene may be TRBD1, 6 bases matching. The CDR3 numbers 13 residues from cysteine through phenylalanine. Left in the record is the CDR3 DNA by itself, 39 bases read in frame from the first base. V is pared back by 2 bases and J by 5 bases, with 9 bases lying between the germline termini. As encoded in the germline V gene, CDR1 is SNHLY while CDR2 is FYNNEI.